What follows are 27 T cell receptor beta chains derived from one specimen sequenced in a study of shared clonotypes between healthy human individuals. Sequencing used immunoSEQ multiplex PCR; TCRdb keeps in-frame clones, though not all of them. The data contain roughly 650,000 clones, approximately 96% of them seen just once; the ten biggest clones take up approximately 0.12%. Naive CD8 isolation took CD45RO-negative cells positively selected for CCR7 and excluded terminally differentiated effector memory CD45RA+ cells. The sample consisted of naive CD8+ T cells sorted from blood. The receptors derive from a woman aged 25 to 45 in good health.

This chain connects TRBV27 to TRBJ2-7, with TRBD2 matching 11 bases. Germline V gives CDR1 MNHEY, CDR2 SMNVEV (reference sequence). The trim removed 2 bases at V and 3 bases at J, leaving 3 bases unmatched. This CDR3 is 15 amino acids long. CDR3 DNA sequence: TGTGCCAGCAGTTTACTTGGGACTAGCGGCTACGAGCAGTACTTC. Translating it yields CASSLLGTSGYEQYF.

The CDR3 sequence is CASSLVAEYNYGYTF. The CDR3 bases are TGTGCCAGCAGCTTAGTAGCAGAGTACAACTATGGCTACACCTTC. This sequence joins TRBV7-9 and TRBJ1-2; D is unclear. The ends were cut back, 1 base at V and 2 bases at J, with 11 bases in the middle. The germline CDR1 and CDR2 sequences are SEHNR and FQNEAQ (reference sequence). This CDR3 region has 15 residues.

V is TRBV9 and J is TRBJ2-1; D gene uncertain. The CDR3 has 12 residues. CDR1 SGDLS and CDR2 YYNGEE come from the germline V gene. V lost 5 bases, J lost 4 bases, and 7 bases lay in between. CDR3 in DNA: TGTGCCAGCAGACCCGGGTACAATGAGCAGTTCTTC. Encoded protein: CASRPGYNEQFF.

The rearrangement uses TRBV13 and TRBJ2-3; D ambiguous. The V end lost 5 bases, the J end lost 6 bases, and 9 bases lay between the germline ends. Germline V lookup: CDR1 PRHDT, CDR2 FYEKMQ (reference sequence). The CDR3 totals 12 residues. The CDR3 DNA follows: TGTGCCAGCAGCCCCCGTGAGGATACGCAGTATTTT. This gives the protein CASSPREDTQYF.

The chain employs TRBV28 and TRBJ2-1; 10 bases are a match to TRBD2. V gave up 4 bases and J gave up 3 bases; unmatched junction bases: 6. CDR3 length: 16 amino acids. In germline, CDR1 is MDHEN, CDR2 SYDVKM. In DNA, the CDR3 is TGTGCCAGCAGTTCCCTAGCGGGAGTCCTCTACAATGAGCAGTTCTTC. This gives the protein CASSSLAGVLYNEQFF.

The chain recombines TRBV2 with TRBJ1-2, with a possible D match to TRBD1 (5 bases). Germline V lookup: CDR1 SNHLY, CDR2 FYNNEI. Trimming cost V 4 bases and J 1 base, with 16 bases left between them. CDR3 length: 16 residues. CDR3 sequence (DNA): TGTGCCAGCAGTGGGTGGGGACCAGAAGTTAACTATGGCTACACCTTC. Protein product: CASSGWGPEVNYGYTF.

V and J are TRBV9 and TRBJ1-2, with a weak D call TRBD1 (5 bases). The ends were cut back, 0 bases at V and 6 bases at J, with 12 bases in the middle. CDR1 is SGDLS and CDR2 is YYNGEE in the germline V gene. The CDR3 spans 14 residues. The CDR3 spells CASSVGGGADGYTF. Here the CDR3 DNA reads TGTGCCAGCAGCGTAGGGGGGGGAGCTGATGGCTACACCTTC.

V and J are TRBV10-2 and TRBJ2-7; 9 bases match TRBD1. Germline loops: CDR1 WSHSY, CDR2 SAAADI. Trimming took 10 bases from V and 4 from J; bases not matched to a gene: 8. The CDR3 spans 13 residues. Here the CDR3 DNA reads TGCGCCACCCGGACAGGGGATCGTTACGAGCAGTACTTC. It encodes CATRTGDRYEQYF.

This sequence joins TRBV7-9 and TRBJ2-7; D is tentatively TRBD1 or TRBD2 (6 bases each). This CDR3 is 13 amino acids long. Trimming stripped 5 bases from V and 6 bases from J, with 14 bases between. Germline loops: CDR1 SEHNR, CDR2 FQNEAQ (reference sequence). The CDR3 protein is CASSPRQEGEQYF. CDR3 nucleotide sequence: TGTGCCAGCAGCCCCCGACAGGAGGGCGAGCAGTACTTC.

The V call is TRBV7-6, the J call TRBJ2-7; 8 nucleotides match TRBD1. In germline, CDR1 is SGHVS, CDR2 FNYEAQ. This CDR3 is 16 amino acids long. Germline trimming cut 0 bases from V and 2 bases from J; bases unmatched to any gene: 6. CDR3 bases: TGTGCCAGCAGCTTAGCGGACAGGGACCCCCCCTACGAGCAGTACTTC. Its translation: CASSLADRDPPYEQYF.

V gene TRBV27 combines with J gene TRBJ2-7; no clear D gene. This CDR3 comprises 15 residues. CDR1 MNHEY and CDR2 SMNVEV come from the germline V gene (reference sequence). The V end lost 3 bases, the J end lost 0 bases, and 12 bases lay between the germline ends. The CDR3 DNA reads TGTGCCAGCAGTTTTGGGGTGGGCAGCTCCTACGAGCAGTACTTC. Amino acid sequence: CASSFGVGSSYEQYF.

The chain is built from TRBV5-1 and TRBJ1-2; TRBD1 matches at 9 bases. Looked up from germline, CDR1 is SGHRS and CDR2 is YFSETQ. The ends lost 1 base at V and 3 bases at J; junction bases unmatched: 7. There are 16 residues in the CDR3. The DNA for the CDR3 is TGCGCCAGCAGCTTGACTGGGACAGGGTTATACTATGGCTACACCTTC. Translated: CASSLTGTGLYYGYTF.

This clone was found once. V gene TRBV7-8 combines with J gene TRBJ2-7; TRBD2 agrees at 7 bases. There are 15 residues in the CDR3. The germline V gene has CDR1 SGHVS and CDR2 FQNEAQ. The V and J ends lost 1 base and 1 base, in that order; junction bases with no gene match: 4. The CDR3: CASSLVLRESYEQYF. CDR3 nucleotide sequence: TGTGCCAGCAGCTTAGTTTTGCGGGAGTCCTACGAGCAGTACTTC.

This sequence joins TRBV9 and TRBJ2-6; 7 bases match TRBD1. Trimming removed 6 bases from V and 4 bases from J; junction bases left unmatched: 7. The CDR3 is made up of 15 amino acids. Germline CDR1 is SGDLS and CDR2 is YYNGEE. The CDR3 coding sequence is TGTGCCAGCAACAGACAGGGAACGGGGGCCAACGTCCTGACTTTC. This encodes CASNRQGTGANVLTF.

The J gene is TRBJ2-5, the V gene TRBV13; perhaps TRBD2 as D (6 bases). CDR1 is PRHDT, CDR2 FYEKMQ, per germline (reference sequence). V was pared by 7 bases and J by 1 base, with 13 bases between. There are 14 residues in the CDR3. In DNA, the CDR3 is TGTGCCAGCACTCCCGGGACTCCCCAAGAGACCCAGTACTTC. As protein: CASTPGTPQETQYF.

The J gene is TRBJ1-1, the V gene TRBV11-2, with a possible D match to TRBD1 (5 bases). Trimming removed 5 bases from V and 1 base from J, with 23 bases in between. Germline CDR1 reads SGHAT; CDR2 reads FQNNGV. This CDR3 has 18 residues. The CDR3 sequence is CASSPREPMGRTNTEAFF. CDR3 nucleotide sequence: TGTGCCAGCAGCCCAAGAGAACCTATGGGACGGACGAACACTGAAGCTTTCTTT.

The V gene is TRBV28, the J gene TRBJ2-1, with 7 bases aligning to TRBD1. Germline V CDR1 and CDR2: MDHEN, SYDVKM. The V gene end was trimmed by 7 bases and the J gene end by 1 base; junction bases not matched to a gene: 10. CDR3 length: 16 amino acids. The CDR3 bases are TGTGCCAGCAAGTCGACAGGGTTTGGGTCCTACAATGAGCAGTTCTTC. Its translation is CASKSTGFGSYNEQFF.

CDR3 sequence: CASTLTPSGSYEQYF. The CDR3 nucleotides read TGTGCCAGCACCCTAACTCCTAGCGGTTCCTACGAGCAGTACTTC. The gene calls are TRBV28 and TRBJ2-7; 7 positions agree with TRBD2. The germline CDR1 and CDR2 sequences are MDHEN and SYDVKM. The CDR3 totals 15 residues. V was pared by 7 bases and J by 1 base, with 10 bases of the junction left unmatched.

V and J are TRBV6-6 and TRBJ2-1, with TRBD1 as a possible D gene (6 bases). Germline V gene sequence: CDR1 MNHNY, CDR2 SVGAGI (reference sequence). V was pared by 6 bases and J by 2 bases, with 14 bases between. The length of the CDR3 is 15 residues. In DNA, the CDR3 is TGTGCCAGCAGACAACAGGGAATACCCTACAATGAGCAGTTCTTC. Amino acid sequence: CASRQQGIPYNEQFF.

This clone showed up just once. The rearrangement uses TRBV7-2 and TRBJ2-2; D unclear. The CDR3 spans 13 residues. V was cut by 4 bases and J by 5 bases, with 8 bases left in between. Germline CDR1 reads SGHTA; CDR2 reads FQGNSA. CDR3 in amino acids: CASSYLVTGELFF. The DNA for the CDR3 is TGTGCCAGCAGCTACCTAGTAACCGGGGAGCTGTTTTTT.

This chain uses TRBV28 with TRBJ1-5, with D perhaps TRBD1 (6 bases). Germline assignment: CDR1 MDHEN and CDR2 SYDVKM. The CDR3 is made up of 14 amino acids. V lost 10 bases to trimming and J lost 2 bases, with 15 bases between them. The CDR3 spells CAIKQGLGNQPQHF. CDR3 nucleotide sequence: TGTGCCATCAAACAGGGATTGGGCAATCAGCCCCAGCATTTT.

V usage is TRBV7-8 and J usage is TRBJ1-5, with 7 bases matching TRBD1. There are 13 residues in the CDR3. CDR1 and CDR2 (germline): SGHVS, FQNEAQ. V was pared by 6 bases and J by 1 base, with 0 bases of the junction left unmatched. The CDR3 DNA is TGTGCCAGCAGACAGGGGAGCAATCAGCCCCAGCATTTT. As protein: CASRQGSNQPQHF.

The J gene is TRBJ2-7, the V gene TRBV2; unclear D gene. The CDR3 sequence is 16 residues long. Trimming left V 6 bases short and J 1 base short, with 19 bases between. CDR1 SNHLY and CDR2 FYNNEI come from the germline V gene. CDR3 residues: CASRPGYAFESYEQYF. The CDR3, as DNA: TGTGCCAGCAGACCTGGATACGCCTTTGAGTCCTACGAGCAGTACTTC. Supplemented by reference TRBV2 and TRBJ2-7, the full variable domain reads EPEVTQTPSHQVTQMGQEVILRCVPISNHLYFYWYRQILGQKVEFLVSFYNNEISEKSEIFDDQFSVERPDGSNFTLKIRSTKLEDSAMYFCASRPGYAFESYEQYFGPGTRLTVT.

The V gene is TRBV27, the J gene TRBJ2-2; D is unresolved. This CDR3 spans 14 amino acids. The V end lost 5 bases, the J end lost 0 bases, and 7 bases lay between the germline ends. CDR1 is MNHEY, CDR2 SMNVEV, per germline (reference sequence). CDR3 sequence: CASSLYTNTGELFF. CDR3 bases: TGTGCCAGCAGTCTATACACGAACACCGGGGAGCTGTTTTTT.

Written as DNA, the CDR3 is TGTGCCAGCAGCTTGTGGGAACAGGGCACGGGTGAAAAACTGTTTTTT. This codes for CASSLWEQGTGEKLFF. The V and J genes are TRBV5-8 and TRBJ1-4, with D perhaps matching TRBD1 (6 bases). Germline CDR1 reads SGHTS; CDR2 reads YDEGEE. With 1 base removed from V and 7 bases from J, the gap between germline ends came to 17 bases. The CDR3 spans 16 residues. The complete variable domain, with remaining parts taken from reference TRBV5-8 and TRBJ1-4, reads EAGVTQSPTHLIKTRGQQATLRCSPISGHTSVYWYQQALGLGLQFLLWYDEGEERNRGNFPPRFSGRQFPNYSSELNVNALELEDSALYLCASSLWEQGTGEKLFFGSGTQLSVL.

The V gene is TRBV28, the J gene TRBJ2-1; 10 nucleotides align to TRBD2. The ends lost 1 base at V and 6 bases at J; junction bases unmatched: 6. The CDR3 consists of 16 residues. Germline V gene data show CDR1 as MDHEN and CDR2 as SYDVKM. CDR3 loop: CASSLSSSGRANEQFF. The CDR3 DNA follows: TGTGCCAGCAGTTTATCGTCCAGCGGGAGGGCCAATGAGCAGTTCTTC.

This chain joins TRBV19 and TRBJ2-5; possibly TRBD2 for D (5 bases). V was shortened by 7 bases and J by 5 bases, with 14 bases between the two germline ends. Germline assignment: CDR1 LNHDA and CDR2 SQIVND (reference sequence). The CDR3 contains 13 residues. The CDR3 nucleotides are TGTGCCAGTACGCGTGCGGGCTGGGAGACCCAGTACTTC. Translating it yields CASTRAGWETQYF.